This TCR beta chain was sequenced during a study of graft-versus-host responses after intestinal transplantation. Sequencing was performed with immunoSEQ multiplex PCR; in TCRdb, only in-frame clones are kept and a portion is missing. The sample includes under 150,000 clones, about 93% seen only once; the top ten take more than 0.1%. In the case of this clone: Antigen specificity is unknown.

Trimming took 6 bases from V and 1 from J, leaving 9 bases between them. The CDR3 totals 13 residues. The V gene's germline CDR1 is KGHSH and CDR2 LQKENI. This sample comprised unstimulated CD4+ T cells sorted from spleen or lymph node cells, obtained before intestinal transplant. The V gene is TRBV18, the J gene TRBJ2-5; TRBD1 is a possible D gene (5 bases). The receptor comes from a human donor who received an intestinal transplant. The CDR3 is CASSRQFQETQYF. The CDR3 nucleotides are TGTGCCAGCTCTCGACAGTTCCAAGAGACCCAGTACTTC. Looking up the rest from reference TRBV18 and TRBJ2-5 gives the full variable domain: NAGVMQNPRHLVRRRGQEARLRCSPMKGHSHVYWYRQLPEEGLKFMVYLQKENIIDESGMPKERFSAEFPKEGPSILRIQQVVRGDSAAYFCASSRQFQETQYFGPGTRLLVL.